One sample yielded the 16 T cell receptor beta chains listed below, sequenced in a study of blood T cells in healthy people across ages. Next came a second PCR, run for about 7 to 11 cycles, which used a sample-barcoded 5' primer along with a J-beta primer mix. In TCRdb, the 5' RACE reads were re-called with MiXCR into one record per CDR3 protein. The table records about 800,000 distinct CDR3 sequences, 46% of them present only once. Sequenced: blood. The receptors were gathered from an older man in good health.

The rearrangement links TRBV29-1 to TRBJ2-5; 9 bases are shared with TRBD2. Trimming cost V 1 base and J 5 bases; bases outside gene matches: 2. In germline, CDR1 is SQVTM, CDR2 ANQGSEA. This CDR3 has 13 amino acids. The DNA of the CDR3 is TGCAGCGTTGAAGTAGCGGGAGTGGAGACCCAGTACTTC. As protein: CSVEVAGVETQYF. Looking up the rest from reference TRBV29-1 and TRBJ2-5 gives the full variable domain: SAVISQKPSRDICQRGTSLTIQCQVDSQVTMMFWYRQQPGQSLTLIATANQGSEATYESGFVIDKFPISRPNLTFSTLTVSNMSPEDSSIYLCSVEVAGVETQYFGPGTRLLVL.

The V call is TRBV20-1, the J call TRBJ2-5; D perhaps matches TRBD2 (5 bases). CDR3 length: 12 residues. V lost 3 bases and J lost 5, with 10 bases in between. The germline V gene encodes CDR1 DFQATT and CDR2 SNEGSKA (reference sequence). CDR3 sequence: CSASRRGETQYF. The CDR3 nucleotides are TGCAGTGCTAGTAGGAGAGGGGAGACCCAGTACTTC.

The CDR3 bases are TGTGCCGGAGGTCGGGGACAGGCCCCCTACGAGCAGTACTTC. Its protein is CAGGRGQAPYEQYF. The V call is TRBV10-3, the J call TRBJ2-7; 8 nucleotides align to TRBD1. With V trimmed by 11 bases and J by 2 bases, 11 bases remained unmatched. The CDR3 is 14 amino acids. Germline V gene sequence: CDR1 ENHRY, CDR2 SYGVKD.

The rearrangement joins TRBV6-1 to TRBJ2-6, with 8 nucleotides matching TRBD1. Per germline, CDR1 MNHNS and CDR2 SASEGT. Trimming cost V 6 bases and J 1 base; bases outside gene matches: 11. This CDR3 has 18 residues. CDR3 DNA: TGTGCCAGCAGGGGATCGACAGGGGCTGTATCTGGGGCCAACGTCCTGACTTTC. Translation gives CASRGSTGAVSGANVLTF.

CDR3 nucleotides: TGTGCCAGCAGCGTGACAGGGTTCACTGAAGCTTTCTTT. Amino acids: CASSVTGFTEAFF. The genes are TRBV11-1 and TRBJ1-1; the match to TRBD1 covers 7 bases. The CDR3 is made up of 13 amino acids. CDR1 and CDR2 from the germline V gene are SGHAT and FQDESV (reference sequence). V lost 5 bases, J lost 4 bases, and 4 bases stayed unmatched.

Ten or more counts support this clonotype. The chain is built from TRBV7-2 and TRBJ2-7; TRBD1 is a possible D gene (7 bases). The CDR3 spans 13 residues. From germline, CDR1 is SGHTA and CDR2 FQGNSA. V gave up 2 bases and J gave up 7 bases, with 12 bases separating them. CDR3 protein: CASSLKGAGEQYF. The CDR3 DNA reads TGTGCCAGCAGCTTAAAGGGGGCGGGGGAGCAGTACTTC.

The CDR3 nucleotides read TGTGCCAGCAGGGGGACGGTAGCGGGAGTTCACGAGCAGTACTTC. It encodes CASRGTVAGVHEQYF. V and J are TRBV28 and TRBJ2-7; 9 bases align to TRBD2. The junction had 11 bases not matched to a gene; V was cut back by 6 bases and J by 5 bases. The CDR3 extends over 15 amino acids. Per the germline V gene, CDR1 is MDHEN and CDR2 is SYDVKM.

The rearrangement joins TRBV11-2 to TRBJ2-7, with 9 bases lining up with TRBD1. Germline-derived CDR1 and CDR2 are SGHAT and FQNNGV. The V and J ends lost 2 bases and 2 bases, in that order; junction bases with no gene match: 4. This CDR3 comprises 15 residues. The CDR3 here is CASSLRTGETYEQYF. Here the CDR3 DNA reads TGTGCCAGCAGCTTAAGGACAGGGGAAACCTACGAGCAGTACTTC.

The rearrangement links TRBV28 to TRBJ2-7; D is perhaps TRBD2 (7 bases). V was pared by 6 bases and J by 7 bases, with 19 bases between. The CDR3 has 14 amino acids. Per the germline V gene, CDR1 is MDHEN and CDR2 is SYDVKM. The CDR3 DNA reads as TGTGCCAGCAGCGCCGGAGGGGGGGCGAAAGAGCAGTACTTC. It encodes CASSAGGGAKEQYF.

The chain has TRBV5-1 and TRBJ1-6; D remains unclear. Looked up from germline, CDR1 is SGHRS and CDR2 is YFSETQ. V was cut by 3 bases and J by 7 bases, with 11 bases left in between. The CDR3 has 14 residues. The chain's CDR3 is CASSSSPGNSPLHF. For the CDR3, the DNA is TGCGCCAGCAGCTCGAGTCCCGGGAATTCACCCCTCCACTTT.

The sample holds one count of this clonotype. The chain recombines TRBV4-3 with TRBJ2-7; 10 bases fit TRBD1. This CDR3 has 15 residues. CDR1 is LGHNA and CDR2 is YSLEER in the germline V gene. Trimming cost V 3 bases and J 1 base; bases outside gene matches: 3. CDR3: CASSQWTGGSYEQYF. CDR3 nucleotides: TGCGCCAGCAGCCAGTGGACAGGGGGGTCCTACGAGCAGTACTTC.

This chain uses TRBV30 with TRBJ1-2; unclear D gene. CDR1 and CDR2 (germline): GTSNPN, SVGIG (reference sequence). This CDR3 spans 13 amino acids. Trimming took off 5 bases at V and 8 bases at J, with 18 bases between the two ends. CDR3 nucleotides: TGTGCCTGGGGGGTTTTAGATGGAGGGGGCTACACCTTC. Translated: CAWGVLDGGGYTF.

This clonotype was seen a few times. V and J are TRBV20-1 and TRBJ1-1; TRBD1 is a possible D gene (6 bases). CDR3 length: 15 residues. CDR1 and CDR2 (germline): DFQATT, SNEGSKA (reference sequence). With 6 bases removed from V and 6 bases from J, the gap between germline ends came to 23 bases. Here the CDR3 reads CSARDSGTGFAEAFF. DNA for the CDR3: TGCAGTGCCCGTGATTCCGGCACAGGGTTCGCTGAAGCTTTCTTT.

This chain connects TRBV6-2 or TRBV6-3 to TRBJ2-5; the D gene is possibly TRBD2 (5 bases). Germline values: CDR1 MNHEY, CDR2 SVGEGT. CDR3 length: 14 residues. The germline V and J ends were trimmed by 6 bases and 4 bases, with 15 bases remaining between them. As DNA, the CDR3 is TGTGCCAGCAGCCCGACCCCAGGAGGAGAGACCCAGTACTTC. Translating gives CASSPTPGGETQYF.

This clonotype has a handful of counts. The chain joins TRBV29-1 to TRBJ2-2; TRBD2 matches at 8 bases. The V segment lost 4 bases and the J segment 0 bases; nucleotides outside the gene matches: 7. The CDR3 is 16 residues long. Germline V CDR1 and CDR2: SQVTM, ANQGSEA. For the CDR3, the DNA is TGCAGCGTTGGACCCCGGGGGGGAGCGAACACCGGGGAGCTGTTTTTT. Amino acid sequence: CSVGPRGGANTGELFF.

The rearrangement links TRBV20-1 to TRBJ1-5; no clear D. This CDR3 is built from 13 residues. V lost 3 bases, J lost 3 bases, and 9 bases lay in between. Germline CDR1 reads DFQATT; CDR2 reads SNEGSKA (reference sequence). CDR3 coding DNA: TGCAGTGCTAGGCTGGGAAACAATCAGCCCCAGCATTTT. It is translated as CSARLGNNQPQHF.